Following are 14 T cell receptor beta chains from one sample sequenced in a study of cytomegalovirus exposure and HLA in healthy donors. The PCR used 60 Vbeta and 13 Jbeta primers. Sequencing used immunoSEQ multiplex PCR; TCRdb keeps in-frame clones, though not all of them. In the table there are 150,000 to 200,000 clones, less than 80% of which are singletons. Sequenced input: PBMCs. These receptors were obtained from a woman in her twenties or thirties in good health and CMV-seropositive.

The chain carries TRBV4-2 and TRBJ2-3, with a tentative D call TRBD1 (5 bases). Germline-derived CDR1 and CDR2 are LGHNA and YNFKEQ. Trimming removed 3 bases at V and 2 bases at J, with 27 bases between. The CDR3 has 20 amino acids. This chain's CDR3 is CASSQRNFRGQGIFTDTQYF. In DNA, the CDR3 is TGTGCCAGCAGCCAGCGAAATTTTAGGGGTCAGGGAATTTTCACAGATACGCAGTATTTT.

The chain is built from TRBV7-6 and TRBJ2-7; 7 bases line up with TRBD1. Trimming at V came to 5 bases and at J to 0 bases, leaving 10 bases not matched to a gene. This CDR3 is built from 16 residues. The germline gives CDR1 SGHVS, CDR2 FNYEAQ. CDR3 protein: CASSPGTDENSYEQYF. The CDR3 bases are TGTGCCAGCAGCCCCGGGACAGATGAAAACTCCTACGAGCAGTACTTC.

The V and J genes are TRBV2 and TRBJ2-7, with D perhaps TRBD1 (6 bases). The ends were cut back, 7 bases at V and 2 bases at J, with 9 bases in the middle. Germline V gene sequence: CDR1 SNHLY, CDR2 FYNNEI. The CDR3 is made up of 12 amino acids. In DNA, the CDR3 is TGTGCCAGCAAGGGACACACCTACGAGCAGTACTTC. Protein: CASKGHTYEQYF.

This sequence joins TRBV19 and TRBJ2-1; possible D gene TRBD2, 5 bases. Germline CDR1 LNHDA, CDR2 SQIVND (reference sequence). The ends were cut back, 2 bases at V and 3 bases at J, with 14 bases in the middle. The CDR3 loop spans 16 amino acids. CDR3 nucleotide sequence: TGTGCCAGTAGTATACCGGACTCGCCCCGCTACAATGAGCAGTTCTTC. Amino acid sequence: CASSIPDSPRYNEQFF.

The chain employs TRBV30 and TRBJ2-2, with 9 bases matching TRBD2. In germline, CDR1 is GTSNPN, CDR2 SVGIG (reference sequence). The CDR3 has 15 residues. J lost 6 bases, V lost 4 bases, and 9 bases had no gene match. CDR3 DNA: TGTGCCTGGATACCGGCGGGAGGGATGTCCGGGGAGCTGTTTTTT. This encodes CAWIPAGGMSGELFF.

This sequence joins TRBV27 and TRBJ2-1; 9 bases match TRBD1. Losses at the gene ends were 3 bases for V and 10 bases for J; bases not matched to a gene: 10. The CDR3 length is 15 residues. In germline, CDR1 is MNHEY, CDR2 SMNVEV (reference sequence). The CDR3 spells CASSLGTGSVAEQFF. For the CDR3, the DNA is TGTGCCAGCAGTTTGGGGACAGGGAGTGTGGCAGAGCAGTTCTTC.

This clone appeared once. The V and J genes are TRBV5-1 and TRBJ2-7; TRBD2 matches 12 bases. The V gene end was trimmed by 3 bases and the J gene end by 1 base; junction bases not matched to a gene: 2. CDR1 is SGHRS and CDR2 is YFSETQ in the germline V gene. This CDR3 region has 15 residues. In DNA, the CDR3 is TGCGCCAGCAGCTCACTAGCGGGAGGATCCTACGAGCAGTACTTC. It encodes CASSSLAGGSYEQYF.

This chain connects TRBV15 to TRBJ2-7; maybe TRBD2 (6 bases). V lost 5 bases and J 0 bases, leaving 17 bases between the germline ends. Germline V lookup: CDR1 LNHNV, CDR2 YYDKDF (reference sequence). The CDR3 runs to 16 residues. Here the CDR3 reads CATSGLRGGGSYEQYF. DNA for the CDR3: TGTGCCACCAGCGGCCTCCGGGGAGGAGGCTCCTACGAGCAGTACTTC.

V and J are TRBV5-4 and TRBJ2-3; weak D call: TRBD2 (7 bases). Per germline, CDR1 SGHNT and CDR2 YYREEE (reference sequence). With 1 base removed from V and 2 bases from J, the gap between germline ends came to 17 bases. CDR3 length: 17 amino acids. The CDR3 DNA sequence: TGTGCCAGCAGCTTGCACCTTGGGGGGGGCGTCACAGATACGCAGTATTTT. This gives the protein CASSLHLGGGVTDTQYF.

This clone was seen a single time. CDR3 amino acids: CSVDGLAGALTYEQYF. CDR3 nucleotide sequence: TGCAGCGTTGATGGCCTAGCGGGGGCCTTAACCTACGAGCAGTACTTC. This rearrangement joins TRBV29-1 to TRBJ2-7, with 10 positions matching TRBD2. From germline, CDR1 is SQVTM and CDR2 ANQGSEA. V trimming: 3 bases; J trimming: 2 bases; junction bases outside the gene matches: 10. The CDR3 contains 16 residues.

The chain is built from TRBV7-9 and TRBJ2-1; TRBD1 agrees at 7 bases. Germline V gene sequence: CDR1 SEHNR, CDR2 FQNEAQ (reference sequence). V lost 5 bases and J lost 0; bases outside the gene matches: 13. The CDR3 runs to 18 residues. The CDR3 DNA reads TGTGCCAGCAGCCTTACCGAGGGGGCCCACGTCTCCTACAATGAGCAGTTCTTC. Protein sequence: CASSLTEGAHVSYNEQFF. Based on the CDR3 plus reference TRBV7-9 and TRBJ2-1, the full variable domain is DTGVSQNPRHKITKRGQNVTFRCDPISEHNRLYWYRQTLGQGPEFLTYFQNEAQLEKSRLLSDRFSAERPKGSFSTLEIQRTEQGDSAMYLCASSLTEGAHVSYNEQFFGPGTRLTVL.

V usage is TRBV25-1 and J usage is TRBJ2-2; 7 bases match TRBD2. Germline CDR1 is MGHDK and CDR2 is SYGVNS. The CDR3 is 17 residues long. V lost 8 bases and J lost 0; bases outside the gene matches: 12. The CDR3 DNA is TGTGCCAGCCAACGAGGCCTAGCGGTTTCGAACACCGGGGAGCTGTTTTTT. It yields the protein CASQRGLAVSNTGELFF.

This clone came up a few times. V gene TRBV4-1 combines with J gene TRBJ2-5, with 8 bases fitting TRBD2. J lost 4 bases, V lost 0 bases, and 4 bases had no gene match. The germline V gene encodes CDR1 MGHRA and CDR2 YSYEKL. The CDR3 runs to 15 residues. Here the CDR3 DNA reads TGCGCCAGCAGCCAAGATGTCGGGGGGGCAGAGACCCAGTACTTC. Translated: CASSQDVGGAETQYF.

The V and J genes are TRBV10-3 and TRBJ1-2; D uncertain. In germline, CDR1 is ENHRY, CDR2 SYGVKD. V lost 3 bases and J lost 6, with 17 bases in between. The CDR3 has 15 amino acids. CDR3 coding DNA: TGTGCCATCAGTGAAATGGTAAATCAGGAAGATGGCTACACCTTC. This gives the protein CAISEMVNQEDGYTF.